What follows is one TCR beta chain and its context. This entry comes from a study of blood T cell repertoires in COVID-19. In the study overall: The samples span acute and convalescent COVID-19 from the United States, Italy and Spain. T cells, B-cell-depleted T cells, or PBMCs provided the cDNA or gDNA that served as material.

Measured with immunoSEQ multiplex PCR; TCRdb has only the in-frame clones, and not every one. Of 65,000 to 85,000 clones in the sample, more than 60% were seen once. CDR3 size: 15 residues. The chain is built from TRBV21-1 and TRBJ1-1; the listed D gene, TRBD1, was not tested against the DNA. TRBV21-1 is labeled a pseudogene. Material: peripheral blood. The sequence derives from a human donor in a cohort sampled during active COVID-19. CDR3 region: CASSLGEGAVTEAFF. CDR3 bases: TGTGCCAGCAGCCTAGGAGAGGGGGCGGTGACTGAAGCTTTCTTT.